One sample yielded the 21 T cell receptor beta chains listed below, sequenced in a study of blood T cell repertoires in COVID-19. TCRdb's table, derived via immunoSEQ multiplex PCR, lists solely in-frame clones and lacks some. In the table there are roughly 37,000 clones, about 74% of which are singletons. Sequencing used peripheral blood. Every receptor here comes from a man aged 60 to 75 with active COVID-19.

This clone was observed a handful of times. The J gene is TRBJ1-1, the V gene TRBV14; D is possibly TRBD1 (6 bases). This CDR3 spans 13 amino acids. The V end lost 6 bases, the J end lost 7 bases, and 15 bases lay between the germline ends. The germline gives CDR1 SGHDN, CDR2 FVKESK. CDR3 DNA: TGTGCCAGCAGACAGGACAGTAATATTGAAGCTTTCTTT. Protein: CASRQDSNIEAFF.

The CDR3 coding sequence is TGTGCCAGCAGCTCTAGCGGGAGGGTGAACACCGGGGAGCTGTTTTTT. Protein sequence: CASSSSGRVNTGELFF. This chain connects TRBV9 to TRBJ2-2; 12 nucleotides align to TRBD2. Per the germline V gene, CDR1 is SGDLS and CDR2 is YYNGEE. This CDR3 has 16 residues. V gave up 4 bases and J gave up 1 base; unmatched junction bases: 2. Looking up the rest from reference TRBV9 and TRBJ2-2 gives the full variable domain: DSGVTQTPKHLITATGQRVTLRCSPRSGDLSVYWYQQSLDQGLQFLIQYYNGEERAKGNILERFSAQQFPDLHSELNLSSLELGDSALYFCASSSSGRVNTGELFFGEGSRLTVL.

The CDR3 bases are TGTGCCAGTACTGATCTTGGGGTAACAGGGCTAATCTATGGCTACACCTTC. Translated: CASTDLGVTGLIYGYTF. The chain has TRBV19 and TRBJ1-2; TRBD1 is a possible D gene (6 bases). V lost 7 bases to trimming and J lost 4 bases, with 25 bases between them. Germline CDR1 LNHDA, CDR2 SQIVND (reference sequence). The CDR3 is 17 residues long.

The rearrangement uses TRBV6-2 or TRBV6-3 and TRBJ2-7, with D possibly matching TRBD1 (7 bases). CDR1 is MNHEY, CDR2 SVGEGT, per germline. The CDR3 has 16 amino acids. The V gene lost 6 bases and the J gene lost 0 bases, with 18 bases spanning the gap. DNA for the CDR3: TGTGCCAGCAGCGGGCGGGACAGCCGATTCTCCTACGAGCAGTACTTC. It codes for CASSGRDSRFSYEQYF.

The chain uses TRBV20-1 and TRBJ1-2; tentative D call: TRBD1 (6 bases). Germline V gene data show CDR1 as DFQATT and CDR2 as SNEGSKA (reference sequence). V dropped 4 bases and J dropped 7 bases, with 10 bases sitting between them. The CDR3 is made up of 11 amino acids. CDR3 residues: CSANTQGGYTF. Written as DNA, the CDR3 is TGCAGTGCTAACACACAGGGTGGCTACACCTTC.

This clone was seen only once. The chain carries TRBV12-3 or TRBV12-4 and TRBJ2-7, with D possibly being TRBD2 (7 bases). The CDR3 is 13 residues long. V dropped 7 bases and J dropped 5 bases, with 15 bases sitting between them. The CDR3 here is CASNEGGGHEQYF. The CDR3 DNA reads as TGTGCCAGCAACGAGGGCGGGGGCCACGAGCAGTACTTC.

Within the sample, this clone is medium-sized. The V call is TRBV4-2, the J call TRBJ2-1; weak D call: TRBD2 (5 bases). Trimming took 1 base from V and 4 from J, leaving 14 bases between them. Per the germline V gene, CDR1 is LGHNA and CDR2 is YNFKEQ. This CDR3 is 16 amino acids long. Here the CDR3 reads CASSQGPAGLYNEQFF. The CDR3 bases are TGTGCCAGCAGCCAAGGGCCCGCGGGCCTTTACAATGAGCAGTTCTTC.

V gene TRBV5-1 combines with J gene TRBJ1-1; 11 bases align to TRBD1. CDR1 is SGHRS, CDR2 YFSETQ, per germline. After removal of 2 bases from V and 4 bases from J, the junction contained 7 bases not matched to a gene. The CDR3 has 16 amino acids. The CDR3 loop reads CASSFLRGQGATEAFF. The CDR3 DNA reads as TGCGCCAGCAGCTTTCTCCGAGGACAGGGGGCCACTGAAGCTTTCTTT.

The J gene is TRBJ2-5, the V gene TRBV19; 12 bases match TRBD2. CDR3 length: 15 residues. After removal of 6 bases from V and 3 bases from J, the junction contained 5 bases not matched to a gene. Germline V gives CDR1 LNHDA, CDR2 SQIVND (reference sequence). The CDR3 protein is CASRWLAGGEETQYF. CDR3 coding DNA: TGTGCCAGTAGGTGGCTAGCGGGAGGGGAAGAGACCCAGTACTTC.

The CDR3 DNA reads as TGTGCCAGCAGCTTAGCGCCCTTGGCAGGGGGGAACGAGCAGTACTTC. Translating gives CASSLAPLAGGNEQYF. The J gene is TRBJ2-7, the V gene TRBV7-9, with TRBD1 as a possible D gene (7 bases). The CDR3 loop spans 16 amino acids. Germline CDR1 reads SEHNR; CDR2 reads FQNEAQ (reference sequence). Trimming stripped 0 bases from V and 5 bases from J, with 17 bases between.

The V and J genes are TRBV5-1 and TRBJ2-3; D is possibly TRBD1 (6 bases). The CDR3 has 14 residues. Germline V CDR1 and CDR2: SGHRS, YFSETQ. Trimming cost V 6 bases and J 3 bases, with 14 bases left between them. The CDR3 reads CASKDRLGTDTQYF. For the CDR3, the DNA is TGCGCCAGCAAGGACAGATTAGGGACAGATACGCAGTATTTT. The complete variable domain, with remaining parts taken from reference TRBV5-1 and TRBJ2-3, reads KAGVTQTPRYLIKTRGQQVTLSCSPISGHRSVSWYQQTPGQGLQFLFEYFSETQRNKGNFPGRFSGRQFSNSRSEMNVSTLELGDSALYLCASKDRLGTDTQYFGPGTRLTVL.

The V gene is TRBV19, the J gene TRBJ1-1; no firm D call. V lost 3 bases to trimming and J lost 2 bases, with 10 bases between them. Per the germline V gene, CDR1 is LNHDA and CDR2 is SQIVND (reference sequence). The CDR3 has 14 amino acids. CDR3 DNA sequence: TGTGCCAGTAGTATGCCAGCGATAAACACTGAAGCTTTCTTT. Amino acid sequence: CASSMPAINTEAFF. Drawing the rest from reference TRBV19 and TRBJ1-1, the complete variable domain is DGGITQSPKYLFRKEGQNVTLSCEQNLNHDAMYWYRQDPGQGLRLIYYSQIVNDFQKGDIAEGYSVSREKKESFPLTVTSAQKNPTAFYLCASSMPAINTEAFFGQGTRLTVV.

The chain recombines TRBV28 with TRBJ1-5, with 7 bases aligning to TRBD1. The CDR3 length is 11 residues. Germline V gene sequence: CDR1 MDHEN, CDR2 SYDVKM. The V gene end was trimmed by 7 bases and the J gene end by 7 bases; junction bases not matched to a gene: 1. CDR3: CASTRGQPQHF. CDR3 bases: TGTGCCAGCACCAGGGGGCAGCCCCAGCATTTT.

This clone was counted a few times. The chain employs TRBV20-1 and TRBJ2-7, with a weak D call TRBD1 (5 bases). Germline-derived CDR1 and CDR2 are DFQATT and SNEGSKA (reference sequence). With 5 bases removed from V and 5 bases from J, the gap between germline ends came to 10 bases. CDR3 length: 11 amino acids. The CDR3 reads CSAGPGHEQYF. The CDR3 DNA reads as TGCAGTGCTGGCCCAGGGCACGAGCAGTACTTC.

This clone showed up just once. The rearrangement links TRBV6-6 to TRBJ2-1; the D gene is possibly TRBD2 (6 bases). CDR1 and CDR2 (germline): MNHNY, SVGAGI (reference sequence). The CDR3 contains 15 residues. Trimming pared 6 bases from V and 6 bases from J, leaving 18 bases between. Here the CDR3 reads CASRPPGLSSNEQFF. As DNA, the CDR3 is TGTGCCAGCAGACCCCCGGGACTTAGTTCCAATGAGCAGTTCTTC.

The chain has TRBV5-1 and TRBJ1-1; a possible D gene is TRBD1 (5 bases). V lost 6 bases, J lost 1 base, and 19 bases lay in between. CDR1 and CDR2 from the germline V gene are SGHRS and YFSETQ. The CDR3 extends over 16 amino acids. In nucleotides, the CDR3 is TGCGCCAGCACCCCGGGCTCAGGGTTCGGGAACACTGAAGCTTTCTTT. Amino acids: CASTPGSGFGNTEAFF. The whole variable domain, remainder taken from reference TRBV5-1 and TRBJ1-1, is KAGVTQTPRYLIKTRGQQVTLSCSPISGHRSVSWYQQTPGQGLQFLFEYFSETQRNKGNFPGRFSGRQFSNSRSEMNVSTLELGDSALYLCASTPGSGFGNTEAFFGQGTRLTVV.

V usage is TRBV7-5 and J usage is TRBJ1-1; the table's D gene call, TRBD1, was not cross checked with the DNA. TRBV7-5 is described as a pseudogene. This CDR3 has 14 amino acids. CDR3 bases: TGTGCCAGAAGCTCCGGACAGGGGGGGACTGAAGCTTTCTTT. It codes for CARSSGQGGTEAFF.

This clone has a handful of counts. The chain couples TRBV28 to TRBJ1-1; weak D call: TRBD1 (5 bases). The CDR3 length is 17 residues. V lost 6 bases and J 8 bases, leaving 28 bases between the germline ends. From germline, CDR1 is MDHEN and CDR2 SYDVKM. The CDR3 is CASSPRLGARVGQEAFF. The CDR3 nucleotides read TGTGCCAGCAGCCCGAGGTTAGGCGCCCGAGTCGGACAAGAAGCTTTCTTT.

The chain uses TRBV4-3 and TRBJ2-2, with D unresolved. The CDR3 consists of 16 residues. Germline CDR1 reads LGHNA; CDR2 reads YSLEER. Trimming removed 5 bases at V and 1 base at J, with 14 bases between. CDR3 loop: CASSLNSVVNTGELFF. As DNA, the CDR3 is TGCGCCAGCAGCTTAAATTCCGTCGTGAACACCGGGGAGCTGTTTTTT.

The chain joins TRBV12-3 or TRBV12-4 to TRBJ1-2, with TRBD1 as a possible D gene (5 bases). This CDR3 region has 13 residues. Deletions cut 2 bases from V and 7 bases from J, with 11 bases between. CDR3 nucleotides: TGTGCCAGCAGTTTATCCAGGGTCGCTGGCTACACCTTC. Its protein is CASSLSRVAGYTF.

This chain connects TRBV5-8 to TRBJ2-5; 9 bases align to TRBD2. The CDR3 loop spans 15 amino acids. Germline trimming cut 4 bases from V and 5 bases from J; bases unmatched to any gene: 9. CDR1 is SGHTS and CDR2 is YDEGEE in the germline V gene. CDR3 sequence (DNA): TGTGCCAGCAGCCGGGGGACTAGCCAAGGGGAGACCCAGTACTTC. Translating gives CASSRGTSQGETQYF.